This T cell receptor (beta chain) was identified in a study of cytomegalovirus exposure and HLA in healthy donors. In the study overall: An analysis done earlier identified 95 million to 140 million unique TCR beta sequences from approximately 180 million T cells.

Amplification used 60 Vbeta primers and 13 Jbeta primers. The protocol was immunoSEQ multiplex PCR, while the TCRdb copy is restricted to in-frame clones and leaves out a portion. The sample includes about 130,000 clones, about 80% of them seen just once. J gave up 9 bases and V 0 bases, and 10 bases lay outside the gene matches. Germline lookup yields CDR1 SGHRS and CDR2 YFSETQ. There are 16 residues in the CDR3. The TCR originated in a human donor in good health. The chain couples TRBV5-1 to TRBJ2-1, with 9 positions matching TRBD2. Sequenced material: PBMCs. Here the CDR3 DNA reads TGCGCCAGCAGCTTGGACGGCGGGGGGGTTTTAAGTGAGCAGTTCTTC. It is translated as CASSLDGGGVLSEQFF.